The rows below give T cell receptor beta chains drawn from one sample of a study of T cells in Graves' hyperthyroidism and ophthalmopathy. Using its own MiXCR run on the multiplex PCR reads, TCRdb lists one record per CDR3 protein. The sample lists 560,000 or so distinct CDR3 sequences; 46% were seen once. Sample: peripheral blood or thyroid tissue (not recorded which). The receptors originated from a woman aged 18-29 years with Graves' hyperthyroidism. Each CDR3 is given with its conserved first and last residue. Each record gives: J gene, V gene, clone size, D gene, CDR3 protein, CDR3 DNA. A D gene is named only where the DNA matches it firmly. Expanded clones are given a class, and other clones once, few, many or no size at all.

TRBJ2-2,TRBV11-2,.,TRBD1,CASTAGQGRTGELFF,TGTGCCAGCACCGCGGGACAGGGAAGGACCGGGGAGCTGTTTTTT
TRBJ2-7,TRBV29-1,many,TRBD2,CSVEVITSGIHEQYF,TGCAGCGTTGAAGTTATCACTAGCGGGATCCACGAGCAGTACTTC
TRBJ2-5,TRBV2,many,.,CASSDRRQETQYF,TGTGCCAGCAGTGATCGGAGGCAAGAGACCCAGTACTTC
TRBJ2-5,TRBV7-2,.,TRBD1,CASRGQGRETQYF,TGTGCCAGTAGAGGACAGGGGCGGGAGACCCAGTACTTC
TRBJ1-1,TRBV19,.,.,CASSPTEALNTEAFF,TGTGCCTCTTCCCCAACGGAGGCTTTGAACACTGAAGCTTTCTTT
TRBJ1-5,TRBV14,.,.,CAGSQDISLPQHF,TGTGCCGGCAGCCAAGATATTTCCTTGCCCCAGCATTTT
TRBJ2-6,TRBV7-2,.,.,CASSQDTASGANVLTF,TGCGCCAGCAGCCAAGATACAGCATCTGGGGCCAACGTCCTGACTTTC
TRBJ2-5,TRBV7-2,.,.,CASTQWGTQYF,TGTGCCAGCACCCAATGGGGGACCCAGTACTTC
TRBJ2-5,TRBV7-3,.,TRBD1,CASSTGTGVGETQYF,TGTGCCAGCAGCACCGGGACAGGGGTTGGAGAGACCCAGTACTTC
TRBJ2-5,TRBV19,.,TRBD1,CASLIPRDRGKETQYF,TGTGCCAGCCTCATTCCCCGGGACAGGGGCAAAGAGACCCAGTACTTC
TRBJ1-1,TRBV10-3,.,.,CAISHDPAFF,TGTGCCATCAGCCACGACCCGGCTTTCTTT
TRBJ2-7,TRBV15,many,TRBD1,CATSSARDRGDYEQYF,TGTGCCACCAGCAGTGCCCGGGACAGGGGAGACTACGAGCAGTACTTC
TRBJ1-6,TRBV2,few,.,CASSQDPQGSGAPLHF,TGTGCCAGCAGCCAAGATCCCCAGGGAAGCGGGGCACCCCTCCACTTT
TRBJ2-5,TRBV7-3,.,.,CASSSGGRALETQYF,TGTGCCAGCAGCTCCGGGGGCCGAGCCCTGGAGACCCAGTACTTC